The source of this T cell receptor beta chain is a study of spatial heterogeneity in lung cancer. Broader study findings: In tumors, expanded intratumoral alpha and beta TCR counts tracked mutation counts.

Time point denoted: sample taken at primary tumor resection. The ends lost 0 bases at V and 4 bases at J; junction bases unmatched: 12. The CDR3 runs 17 residues. Germline assignment: CDR1 DFQATT and CDR2 SNEGSKA (reference sequence). TCRdb re-derived calls from the 5' RACE reads in MiXCR, one entry per CDR3 protein. The table includes about 17,000 distinct CDR3 sequences, 6.2% detected once. This clonotype was detected a few times. Its antigen is as yet unknown. Because the library targeted alpha chains, this beta chain is an off-target read whose size means little. This clonotype was obtained from a male donor with early-stage non-small cell lung cancer. The material sequenced was lung tumor tissue, taken at surgery. This rearrangement joins TRBV20-1 to TRBJ1-2; 9 nucleotides match TRBD1. The CDR3 DNA is TGCAGTGCTAGAGACTCCAGACAGGGGGGCGCGGCCTATGGCTACACCTTC. It yields the protein CSARDSRQGGAAYGYTF.